This T cell receptor beta chain was obtained from a study of cytotoxic CD8 clonotypes in ibrutinib-treated CLL (dated by TCRdb to 2020 to 2023). Looking at the study overall: The cohort had about ten relapsed/refractory and about 15 treatment-naive patients; 17 to 18 were IGHV unmutated. Partial responses were observed in roughly 25 patients and complete responses in 2; after a median follow-up of roughly 62 months, remission was maintained in some 14 patients and progression was observed in approximately 12. Cryopreserved peripheral blood mononuclear cells were obtained before treatment, at response, and at either sustained remission or disease progression. Samples at response were collected after a median of about 13 months of treatment, with a range of 6 to 36 months. On average, each sample had about 260,000 productive templates and under 95,000 productive rearrangements. Patients were still on ibrutinib when every remission and progressive disease sample was collected. Of the 80 to 95 participants in the trial, about two dozen had longitudinal samples available. Findings and caveats that apply to the study as a whole: Lymph node repertoires were not examined, and the timing of sampling was not matched between patients in sustained remission and those whose disease progressed. Baseline clonality exceeded that of age-matched healthy donors and correlated strongly with circulating CD8+ T-cell counts. Public clonotypes were rare and either contracted or stayed stable during treatment, and the rise in clonality at ibrutinib response reflected the expansion of private clonotypes. At ibrutinib response clonality went up, during sustained remission it held steady, and at progression it dropped back toward baseline.

In light of the paper, this sample's time point label describes: less than 30 months on ibrutinib. About 2 micrograms of genomic DNA were extracted from cryopreserved PBMCs for TCR beta library preparation. Longitudinal blood samples from CLL patients on ibrutinib monotherapy were analyzed using high-throughput TCR beta sequencing. The patients took part in an open-label, single-center phase 2 trial of ibrutinib monotherapy. Concerning this clone: The specificity of this receptor is unknown. Base qualities are missing; no much larger clone stands one base away.

Each clonotype received, on average, about 10x coverage in deep resolution sequencing performed on a MiSeq, where the target depth lay between 1 in 1 million and 1 in 200,000 T cells. The immunoSEQ hsTCRB Kit was used to generate the TCR beta libraries. Under the source paper's analysis protocol: The data were analyzed with ImmunoSEQ Analyzer and ImmunoSEQ Data Assistant, and V, D and J gene assignments followed IMGT definitions. Clonality, which ranges from 0 to 1, was calculated as one minus the normalized Shannon entropy of productive rearrangement frequencies. Only overrepresented clonotypes making up at least 0.05% of the repertoire of each patient were included in the public clonotype analysis. About a dozen age-matched healthy donor repertoires from immuneACCESS served as clonality controls. TCRdb limited this immuneACCESS table to in-frame rearrangements with V and J called. A share of clones is missing; checked studies link under half to unresolved V genes, and the rest is unexplained. V and J calls and clone size are as listed in that table; D and trimming were resolved from the DNA. For this sample there are approximately 150,000 clones; more than 80% appear just once. The ten largest clones represent about 4.5% of the sample.

Clipping removes 2 bases from V and 7 bases from J, with 8 as the unmatched junction base count. The germline V gene (reference sequence) supplies CDR1 GTSNPN and CDR2 SVGIG. The CDR3 contains 14 residues, cysteine and phenylalanine counted. This entry keeps only the CDR3 DNA: 42 bases, framed from base 1. This specimen was PBMCs, taken after 24 months of ibrutinib treatment. This receptor was obtained from a human donor with chronic lymphocytic leukemia. The rearrangement joined TRBV30 to TRBJ2-7; TRBD1 lines up with 10 middle nucleotides. In nucleotide form, the sequence is TGTGCCTGGAGTCCCGGGACAGGGGTGGTGGAGCAGTACTTC. Its translation reads: CAWSPGTGVVEQYF.